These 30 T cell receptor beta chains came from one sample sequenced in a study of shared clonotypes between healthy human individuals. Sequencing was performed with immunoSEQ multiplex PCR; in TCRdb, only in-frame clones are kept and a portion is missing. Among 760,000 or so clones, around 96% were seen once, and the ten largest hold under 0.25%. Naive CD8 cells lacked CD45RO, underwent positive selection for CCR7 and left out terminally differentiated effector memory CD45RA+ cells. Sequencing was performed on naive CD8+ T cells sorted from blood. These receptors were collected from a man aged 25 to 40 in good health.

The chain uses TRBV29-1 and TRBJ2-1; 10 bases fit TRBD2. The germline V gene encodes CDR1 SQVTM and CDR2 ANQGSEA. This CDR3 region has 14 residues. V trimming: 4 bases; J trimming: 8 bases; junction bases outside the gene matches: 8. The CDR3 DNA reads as TGCAGCGTTGGTCGGGCTAGCGGGAGCCATGAGCAGTTCTTC. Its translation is CSVGRASGSHEQFF.

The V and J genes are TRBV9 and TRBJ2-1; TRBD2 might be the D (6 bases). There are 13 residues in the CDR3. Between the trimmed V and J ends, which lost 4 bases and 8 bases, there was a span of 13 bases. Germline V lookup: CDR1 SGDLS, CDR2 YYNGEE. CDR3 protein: CASSSGLMDEQFF. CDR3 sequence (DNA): TGTGCCAGCAGCTCGGGACTCATGGATGAGCAGTTCTTC.

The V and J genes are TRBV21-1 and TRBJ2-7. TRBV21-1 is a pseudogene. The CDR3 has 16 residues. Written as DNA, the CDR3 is TGTGCCAGCAGCATGGGCTCCCCAGTTCACTATCCCGAGCAGTACTTC. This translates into CASSMGSPVHYPEQYF.

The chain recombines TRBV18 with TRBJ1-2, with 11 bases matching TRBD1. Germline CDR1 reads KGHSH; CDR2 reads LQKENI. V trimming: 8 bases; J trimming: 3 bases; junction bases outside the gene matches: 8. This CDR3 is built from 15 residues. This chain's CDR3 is CASQTDRGPHYGYTF. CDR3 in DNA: TGTGCCAGCCAAACGGACAGGGGGCCTCACTATGGCTACACCTTC.

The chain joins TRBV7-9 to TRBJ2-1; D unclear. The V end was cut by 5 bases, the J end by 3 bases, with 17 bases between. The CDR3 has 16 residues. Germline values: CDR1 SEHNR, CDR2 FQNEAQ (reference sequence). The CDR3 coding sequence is TGTGCCAGCAGCCCATGGTCTACGGGTCTCTACAATGAGCAGTTCTTC. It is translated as CASSPWSTGLYNEQFF. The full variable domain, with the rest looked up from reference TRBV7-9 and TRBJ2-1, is DTGVSQNPRHKITKRGQNVTFRCDPISEHNRLYWYRQTLGQGPEFLTYFQNEAQLEKSRLLSDRFSAERPKGSFSTLEIQRTEQGDSAMYLCASSPWSTGLYNEQFFGPGTRLTVL.

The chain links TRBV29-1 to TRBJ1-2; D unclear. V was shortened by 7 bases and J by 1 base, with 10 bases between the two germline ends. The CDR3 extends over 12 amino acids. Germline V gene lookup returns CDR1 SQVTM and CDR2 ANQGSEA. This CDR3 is CSGGGSNYGYTF. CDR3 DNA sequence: TGCAGCGGGGGAGGGAGTAACTATGGCTACACCTTC. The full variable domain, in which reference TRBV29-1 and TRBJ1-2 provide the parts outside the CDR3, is SAVISQKPSRDICQRGTSLTIQCQVDSQVTMMFWYRQQPGQSLTLIATANQGSEATYESGFVIDKFPISRPNLTFSTLTVSNMSPEDSSIYLCSGGGSNYGYTFGSGTRLTVV.

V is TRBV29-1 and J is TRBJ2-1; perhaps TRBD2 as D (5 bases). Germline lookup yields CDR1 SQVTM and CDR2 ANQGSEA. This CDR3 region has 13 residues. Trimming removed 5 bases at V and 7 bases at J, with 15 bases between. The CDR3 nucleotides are TGCAGCGTTAATGCAGCGGCCAGGAATGAGCAGTTCTTC. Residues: CSVNAAARNEQFF.

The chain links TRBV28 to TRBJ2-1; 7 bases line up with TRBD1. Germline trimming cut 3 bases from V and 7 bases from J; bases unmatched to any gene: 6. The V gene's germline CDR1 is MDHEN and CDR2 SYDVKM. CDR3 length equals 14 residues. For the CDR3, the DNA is TGTGCCAGCAGTTTGTCCGGGACAGCAAATGAGCAGTTCTTC. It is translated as CASSLSGTANEQFF.

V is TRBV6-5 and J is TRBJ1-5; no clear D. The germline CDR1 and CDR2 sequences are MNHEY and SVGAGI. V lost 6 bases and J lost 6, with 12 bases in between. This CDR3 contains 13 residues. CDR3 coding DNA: TGTGCCAGCAGCTCCTCAAGGGTTCAGCCCCAGCATTTT. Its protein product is CASSSSRVQPQHF.

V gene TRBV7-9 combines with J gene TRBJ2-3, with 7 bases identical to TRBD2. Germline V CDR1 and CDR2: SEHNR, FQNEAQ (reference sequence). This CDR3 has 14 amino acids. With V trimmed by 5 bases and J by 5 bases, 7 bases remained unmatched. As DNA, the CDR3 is TGTGCCAGCAGCCCGCGGGAGTTCGGAGATACGCAGTATTTT. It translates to CASSPREFGDTQYF. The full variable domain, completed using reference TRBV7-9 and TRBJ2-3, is DTGVSQNPRHKITKRGQNVTFRCDPISEHNRLYWYRQTLGQGPEFLTYFQNEAQLEKSRLLSDRFSAERPKGSFSTLEIQRTEQGDSAMYLCASSPREFGDTQYFGPGTRLTVL.

The CDR3 protein is CASSSGQAGRSYEQYF. In DNA form, the CDR3 reads TGTGCCAGCAGCTCTGGGCAGGCAGGGCGGTCCTACGAGCAGTACTTC. V is TRBV7-8 and J is TRBJ2-7, with D possibly TRBD1 on 5 matching bases. The V and J ends lost 4 bases and 1 base respectively, with 17 bases between them. CDR1 SGHVS and CDR2 FQNEAQ come from the germline V gene. The CDR3 runs 16 residues.

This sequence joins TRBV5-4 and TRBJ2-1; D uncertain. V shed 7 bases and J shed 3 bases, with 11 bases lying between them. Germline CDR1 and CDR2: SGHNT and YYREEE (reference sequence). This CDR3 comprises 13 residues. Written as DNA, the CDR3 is TGTGCCAGCCACTACCTCGACTACAATGAGCAGTTCTTC. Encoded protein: CASHYLDYNEQFF.

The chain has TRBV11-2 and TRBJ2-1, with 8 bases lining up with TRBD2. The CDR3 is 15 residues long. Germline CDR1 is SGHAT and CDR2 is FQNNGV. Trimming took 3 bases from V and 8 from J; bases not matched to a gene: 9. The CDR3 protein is CASSFGRASIYEQFF. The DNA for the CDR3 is TGTGCCAGCAGCTTCGGGAGGGCCAGTATCTATGAGCAGTTCTTC.

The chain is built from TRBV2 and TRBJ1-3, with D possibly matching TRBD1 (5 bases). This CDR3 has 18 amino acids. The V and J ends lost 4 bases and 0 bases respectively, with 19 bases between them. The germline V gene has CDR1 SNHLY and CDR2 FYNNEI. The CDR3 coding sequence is TGTGCCAGCAGTGGCGGGACCCGAAGTAATCTCTCTGGAAACACCATATATTTT. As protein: CASSGGTRSNLSGNTIYF.

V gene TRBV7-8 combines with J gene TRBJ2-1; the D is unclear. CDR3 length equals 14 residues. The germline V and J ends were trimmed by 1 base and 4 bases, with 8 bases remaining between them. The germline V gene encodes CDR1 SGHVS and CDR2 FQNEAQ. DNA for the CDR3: TGTGCCAGCAGCTTAGTGGACCATTACAATGAGCAGTTCTTC. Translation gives CASSLVDHYNEQFF.

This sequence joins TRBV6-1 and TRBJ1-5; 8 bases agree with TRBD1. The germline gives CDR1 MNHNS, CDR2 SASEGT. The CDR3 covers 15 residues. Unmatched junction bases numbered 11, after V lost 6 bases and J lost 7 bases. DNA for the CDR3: TGTGCCAGCAGCCCCCGACAGGGGCAGCGGCAGCCCCAGCATTTT. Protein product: CASSPRQGQRQPQHF.

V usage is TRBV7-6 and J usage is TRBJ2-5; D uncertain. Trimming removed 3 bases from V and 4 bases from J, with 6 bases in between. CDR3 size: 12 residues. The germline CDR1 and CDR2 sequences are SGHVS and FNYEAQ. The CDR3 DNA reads TGTGCCAGCAGCTTGGGTCGAGAGACCCAGTACTTC. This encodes CASSLGRETQYF.

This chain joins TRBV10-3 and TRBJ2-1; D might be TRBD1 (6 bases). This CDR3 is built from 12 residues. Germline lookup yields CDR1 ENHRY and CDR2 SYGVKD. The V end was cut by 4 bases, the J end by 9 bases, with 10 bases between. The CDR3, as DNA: TGTGCCATCAGTGGAGGGGGATTTGAGCAGTTCTTC. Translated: CAISGGGFEQFF.

CDR3 nucleotides: TGCGCCAGCAGCCCAACCCGGGACAGGGTCTACGAGCAGTACTTC. It codes for CASSPTRDRVYEQYF. The chain uses TRBV4-3 and TRBJ2-7; 9 bases align to TRBD1. V lost 4 bases and J lost 3; bases outside the gene matches: 7. Germline V gene sequence: CDR1 LGHNA, CDR2 YSLEER. This CDR3 is 15 amino acids long.

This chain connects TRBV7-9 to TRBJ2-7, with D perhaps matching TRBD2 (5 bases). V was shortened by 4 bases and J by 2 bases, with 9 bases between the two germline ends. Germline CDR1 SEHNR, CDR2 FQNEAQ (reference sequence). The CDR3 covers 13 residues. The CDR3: CASSSREAYEQYF. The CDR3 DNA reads TGTGCCAGCAGCTCCCGGGAAGCCTACGAGCAGTACTTC.

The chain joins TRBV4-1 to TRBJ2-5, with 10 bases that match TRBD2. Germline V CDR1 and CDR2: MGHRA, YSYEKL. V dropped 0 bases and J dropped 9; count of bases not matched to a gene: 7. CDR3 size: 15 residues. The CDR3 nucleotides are TGCGCCAGCAGCCAAGATGCTAGCGGGAGTGCGGCCCAGTACTTC. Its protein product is CASSQDASGSAAQYF.

The DNA for the CDR3 is TGTGCCAGCTCACCTCGACCCAATGAGCAGTTCTTC. Protein sequence: CASSPRPNEQFF. The chain joins TRBV18 to TRBJ2-1, with unresolved D. The CDR3 covers 12 residues. Germline values: CDR1 KGHSH, CDR2 LQKENI. Trimming took off 3 bases at V and 6 bases at J, with 6 bases between the two ends.

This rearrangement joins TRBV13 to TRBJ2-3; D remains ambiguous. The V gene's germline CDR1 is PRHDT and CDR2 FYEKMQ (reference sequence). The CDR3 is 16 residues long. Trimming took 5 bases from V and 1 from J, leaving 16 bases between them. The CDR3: CASSPKPGDGTDTQYF. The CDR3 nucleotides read TGTGCCAGCAGCCCGAAACCCGGAGATGGCACAGATACGCAGTATTTT.

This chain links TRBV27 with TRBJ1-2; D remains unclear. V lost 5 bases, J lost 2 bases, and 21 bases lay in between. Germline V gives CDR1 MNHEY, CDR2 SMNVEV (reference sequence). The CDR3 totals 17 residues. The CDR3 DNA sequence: TGTGCCAGCAGTCCCAGGACCCGTGGGGAGGCCAACTATGGCTACACCTTC. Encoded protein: CASSPRTRGEANYGYTF.

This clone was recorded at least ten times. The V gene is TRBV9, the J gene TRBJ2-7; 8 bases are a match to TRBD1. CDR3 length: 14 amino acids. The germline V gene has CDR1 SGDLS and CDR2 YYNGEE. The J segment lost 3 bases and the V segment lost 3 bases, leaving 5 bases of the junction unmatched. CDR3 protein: CASSARTGHYEQYF. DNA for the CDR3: TGTGCCAGCAGCGCCAGGACAGGGCACTACGAGCAGTACTTC.

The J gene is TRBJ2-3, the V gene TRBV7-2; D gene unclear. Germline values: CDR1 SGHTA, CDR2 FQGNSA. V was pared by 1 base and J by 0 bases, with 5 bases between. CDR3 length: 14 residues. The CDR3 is CASSLVGSTDTQYF. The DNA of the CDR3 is TGTGCCAGCAGCTTAGTAGGGAGCACAGATACGCAGTATTTT.

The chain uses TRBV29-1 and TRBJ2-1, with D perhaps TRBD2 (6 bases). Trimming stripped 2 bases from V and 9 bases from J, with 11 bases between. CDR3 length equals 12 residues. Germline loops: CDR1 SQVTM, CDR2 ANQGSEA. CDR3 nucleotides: TGCAGCGTTGAACTGGGGGGTCCTGAGCAGTTCTTC. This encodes CSVELGGPEQFF.

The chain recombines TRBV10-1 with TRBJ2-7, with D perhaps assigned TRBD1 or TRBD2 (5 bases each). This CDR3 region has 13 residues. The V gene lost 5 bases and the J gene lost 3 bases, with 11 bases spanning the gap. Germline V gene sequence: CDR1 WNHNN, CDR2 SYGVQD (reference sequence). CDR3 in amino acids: CASSPGPNYEQYF. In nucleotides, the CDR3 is TGCGCCAGCAGTCCGGGGCCTAACTACGAGCAGTACTTC.

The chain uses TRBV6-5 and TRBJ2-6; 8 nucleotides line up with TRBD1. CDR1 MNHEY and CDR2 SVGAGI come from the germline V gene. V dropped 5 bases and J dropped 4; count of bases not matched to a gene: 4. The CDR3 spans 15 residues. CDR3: CASSGGQVGANVLTF. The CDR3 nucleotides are TGTGCCAGCAGTGGGGGACAGGTGGGGGCCAACGTCCTGACTTTC.

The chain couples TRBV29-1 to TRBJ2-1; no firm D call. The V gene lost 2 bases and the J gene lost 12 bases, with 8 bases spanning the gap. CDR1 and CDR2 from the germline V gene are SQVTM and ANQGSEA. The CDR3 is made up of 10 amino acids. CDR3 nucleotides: TGCAGCGTTGAAAACAGTCCGCAGTTCTTC. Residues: CSVENSPQFF.